The following is a T cell receptor (beta chain) sequence with its context. TCRdb's copy holds only in-frame clones and misses some; the assay was immunoSEQ multiplex PCR. Of around 130,000 clones in the sample, about 80% were seen once. In germline, CDR1 is SGHDT, CDR2 YYEEEE. The CDR3 covers 15 residues. With 2 bases clipped from V and 4 bases from J, the junction kept 8 bases outside the gene matches. This specimen comes from a study of blood T cell repertoires in COVID-19. As for the study in general: Acute and convalescent COVID-19 specimens originated in the United States, Italy and Spain. PBMCs, B-cell-depleted T cells, or T cells were the source of the cDNA or gDNA that made up the material.

The sequence was obtained from a woman between 45 and 60 years old with acute or convalescent COVID-19. The chain employs TRBV5-6 and TRBJ1-1; 7 bases line up with TRBD1. Sequencing used peripheral blood. This CDR3 reads CASSFYRGVGTEAFF. The CDR3 bases are TGTGCCAGCAGCTTCTACAGGGGAGTAGGCACTGAAGCTTTCTTT.